The rows below give T cell receptor beta chains drawn from one sample of a study of human T cells and chemical hapten exposure. Each CDR3 protein gets one entry after TCRdb re-called the RACE reads with MiXCR. The sample holds under 60,000 distinct CDR3 sequences, 11% seen once. The sequences come from whole blood, collected in connection with sensitization to the hapten diphenylcyclopropenone (DPC). The receptors come from a woman between 40 and 55 years old with alopecia areata. Some clones in this sample may be carry-over from other donors' samples. Each CDR3 is given with its conserved first and last residue.

j_call v_call cdr3_aa
TRBJ1-1 TRBV28 CASNGGVNTEAFF
TRBJ2-5 TRBV29-1 CIVWTGISKETQYF
TRBJ2-7 TRBV18 CASSPGDRRHEQYF
TRBJ2-7 TRBV29-1 CSVGGQGSEQYF
TRBJ2-7 TRBV10-3 CAISGGTSNPYEQYF
TRBJ2-3 TRBV20-1 CSARDPASRGTDTQYF
TRBJ2-5 TRBV12-3/TRBV12-4 CASSLAPGRETQYF
TRBJ2-3 TRBV7-9 CASSFGTRGTDTQYF
TRBJ2-6 TRBV6-5 CASTLSSGANVLTF
TRBJ2-1 TRBV4-1 CASSSLYQRGGLFDNEQFF
TRBJ2-3 TRBV11-2 CASRTTGGRGTDTQYF
TRBJ1-4 TRBV7-9 CASSRGQVATNEKLFF